One and the same sample provided the 13 T cell receptor beta chains below, sequenced in a study of cytomegalovirus exposure and HLA in healthy donors. PCR employed 60 Vbeta and 13 Jbeta primers. Sequencing was performed with immunoSEQ multiplex PCR; in TCRdb, only in-frame clones are kept and a portion is missing. This sample carries some 90,000 clones, 65% to 75% of them seen once, and the ten largest clones take roughly 3%. The sample taken for sequencing was PBMCs. These receptors were taken from a female donor in good health and CMV-seropositive.

This clone was seen just once. V and J are TRBV18 and TRBJ2-7; tentative D call: TRBD1 (6 bases). In germline, CDR1 is KGHSH, CDR2 LQKENI. The CDR3 contains 13 residues. Trimming removed 5 bases from V and 7 bases from J, with 15 bases in between. DNA for the CDR3: TGTGCCAGCTCAGCAGACAGGAGTGGGGAGCAGTACTTC. Its protein product is CASSADRSGEQYF.

This clone is a singleton in its sample. J is TRBJ2-1 and V is TRBV2; weak D call: TRBD1 (6 bases). This CDR3 is built from 18 residues. CDR1 SNHLY and CDR2 FYNNEI come from the germline V gene. V was trimmed by 10 bases and J by 5 bases, leaving 30 bases between them. Here the CDR3 reads CATTYRALYSRVDNEQFF. The CDR3 nucleotides read TGTGCCACTACTTACAGGGCGCTCTATTCTCGGGTTGACAATGAGCAGTTCTTC.

CDR3 sequence: CASSAGTGYNEQFF. CDR3 in DNA: TGTGCCAGCAGCGCTGGGACAGGGTACAATGAGCAGTTCTTC. The chain recombines TRBV9 with TRBJ2-1; 9 bases fit TRBD1. CDR1 is SGDLS, CDR2 YYNGEE, per germline. V gave up 3 bases and J gave up 4 bases; unmatched junction bases: 2. This CDR3 contains 14 residues.

This sequence joins TRBV9 and TRBJ2-7, with unresolved D. Germline V gene lookup returns CDR1 SGDLS and CDR2 YYNGEE. The V and J ends lost 4 bases and 2 bases respectively, with 16 bases between them. CDR3 length: 15 amino acids. As DNA, the CDR3 is TGTGCCAGCAGCCCCGGTACGAGCAACCCCTACGAGCAGTACTTC. This codes for CASSPGTSNPYEQYF.

The V and J genes are TRBV18 and TRBJ2-5, with a possible D match to TRBD2 (6 bases). From germline, CDR1 is KGHSH and CDR2 LQKENI. With 5 bases removed from V and 0 bases from J, the gap between germline ends came to 16 bases. CDR3 length: 16 residues. The CDR3 DNA reads TGTGCCAGCTCATGGGGGGACGGGGCCTACCAAGAGACCCAGTACTTC. Protein sequence: CASSWGDGAYQETQYF.

This chain uses TRBV7-6 with TRBJ2-2; TRBD2 is a possible D gene (5 bases). CDR3 length: 14 amino acids. Trimming took 5 bases from V and 5 from J, leaving 12 bases between them. Germline V gene sequence: CDR1 SGHVS, CDR2 FNYEAQ. Here the CDR3 reads CASSAPSGTGELFF. The CDR3 region has the DNA TGTGCCAGCAGCGCACCCAGCGGTACCGGGGAGCTGTTTTTT.

This clone has a handful of counts. The same CDR3 also results from other DNA sequences found in this sample. The V call is TRBV6-1, the J call TRBJ1-5, with 9 bases aligning to TRBD1. Germline lookup yields CDR1 MNHNS and CDR2 SASEGT. CDR3 length: 15 amino acids. Trimming cost V 5 bases and J 3 bases; bases outside gene matches: 5. CDR3 amino acids: CASSPTGGINQPQHF. CDR3 in DNA: TGTGCCAGCAGTCCGACAGGGGGGATCAATCAGCCCCAGCATTTT.

This clone came up once. The chain employs TRBV19 and TRBJ2-3; a weak D match, TRBD2 (5 bases). This CDR3 region has 16 residues. V was pared by 5 bases and J by 6 bases, with 21 bases between. Germline V CDR1 and CDR2: LNHDA, SQIVND (reference sequence). DNA of the CDR3: TGTGCCAGTAGTGACCTGATAGGACTCCCCATGGATACGCAGTATTTT. Its protein product is CASSDLIGLPMDTQYF.

V is TRBV28 and J is TRBJ1-5; D not resolved. Trimming took 7 bases from V and 1 from J, leaving 5 bases between them. Germline CDR1 reads MDHEN; CDR2 reads SYDVKM. The CDR3 runs to 12 residues. This CDR3 is CASTSSNQPQHF. As DNA, the CDR3 is TGTGCCAGCACGTCGAGCAATCAGCCCCAGCATTTT. Combining the CDR3 with reference TRBV28 and TRBJ1-5 gives the whole variable domain DVKVTQSSRYLVKRTGEKVFLECVQDMDHENMFWYRQDPGLGLRLIYFSYDVKMKEKGDIPEGYSVSREKKERFSLILESASTNQTSMYLCASTSSNQPQHFGDGTRLSIL.

The chain carries TRBV28 and TRBJ1-4; D gene ambiguous. This CDR3 comprises 15 residues. Germline CDR1 reads MDHEN; CDR2 reads SYDVKM. The V end was cut by 2 bases, the J end by 0 bases, with 7 bases between. CDR3 DNA sequence: TGTGCCAGCAGTTTAGTGACTACAACTAATGAAAAACTGTTTTTT. As protein: CASSLVTTTNEKLFF.

This clone came up a few times. The V gene is TRBV19, the J gene TRBJ2-2; D gene ambiguous. This CDR3 is 14 amino acids long. V dropped 3 bases and J dropped 1 base, with 6 bases sitting between them. The germline V gene encodes CDR1 LNHDA and CDR2 SQIVND (reference sequence). CDR3 sequence: CASSIWQNTGELFF. The CDR3 DNA sequence: TGTGCCAGTAGTATTTGGCAGAACACCGGGGAGCTGTTTTTT.

V is TRBV9 and J is TRBJ1-2, with 9 bases that match TRBD1. Germline V lookup: CDR1 SGDLS, CDR2 YYNGEE. The CDR3 covers 14 residues. V trimming: 5 bases; J trimming: 9 bases; junction bases outside the gene matches: 11. The CDR3 here is CASRHNLGQGSYTF. The DNA of the CDR3 is TGTGCCAGCAGACACAACCTAGGACAGGGGAGCTACACCTTC.

CDR3 region: CASSQDRRLFF. The CDR3 bases are TGCGCCAGCAGCCAAGATCGGAGGCTGTTTTTT. The chain is built from TRBV4-1 and TRBJ2-2; D is undetermined. V was pared by 0 bases and J by 13 bases, with 6 bases between. CDR3 length: 11 residues. CDR1 is MGHRA, CDR2 YSYEKL, per germline.